The clone carrying this T cell receptor (beta chain) was recorded only once. Its specificity is not known. The data are from a study of Graves' ophthalmopathy and Graves' hyperthyroidism. CDR1 and CDR2 (germline): DFQATT, SNEGSKA (reference sequence). The CDR3 has 13 residues. Trimming removed 2 bases from V and 5 bases from J, with 12 bases in between. RNA transcripts provided the template for amplifying TCR beta CDR3 regions. First-round RT-PCR used HTBI primers; second-round multiplex PCR followed. TCRdb re-called the multiplex PCR reads through MiXCR, storing one row per CDR3 protein. Among some 1.1 million distinct CDR3 sequences listed, about two fifths were seen once. Study-level points and caveats: Most thyroid clonotypes with frequency above 0.001 were detected in blood too.

The chain has TRBV20-1 and TRBJ1-1; D call uncertain. The TCR originated in an adult man with Graves' hyperthyroidism. Sample: peripheral blood or thyroid tissue (not recorded which). In DNA, the CDR3 is TGCAGTGCTAGACCTCGCGGGGAAACTGAAGCTTTCTTT. It codes for CSARPRGETEAFF.